This TCR beta chain was sequenced during a study of shared clonotypes between healthy human individuals. A note on this clone: Its antigen is not known.

Trimming left V 2 bases short and J 5 bases short, with 13 bases between. Germline CDR1 and CDR2: SGHRS and YFSETQ. CDR3 length: 15 amino acids. Findings and caveats of the study: Limited genetic and exposure-history diversity came from having few donors. Non-shared clonotypes had lower generation probabilities than clonotypes shared by all four sorted-subset donors.

The authors split each subset's genomic DNA evenly across several immunoSEQ plates. Authors' analysis steps: Junction-only sequences produced by ImmunoSEQ had no quality scores, so filtering differed. The table came from immunoSEQ multiplex PCR; TCRdb's copy has only in-frame clones and leaves some out. V and J calls and clone size come straight from that table; D and trimming were deduced from the DNA. The table has about 990,000 clones, about four fifths seen once; the top ten hold 0.6% to 0.7%. The sequencing input was memory CD4+ T cells from PBMCs. Sample subset: CD45RA-negative fraction. The clonotype comes from a man aged 18 to 29 in good health. Some clones in this sample may be carry-over from other donors' samples. The chain uses TRBV5-1 and TRBJ1-4; possibly TRBD1 for D (6 bases). This chain's CDR3 is CASSLPTGTNEKLFF. The CDR3 region has the DNA TGCGCCAGCAGCTTACCCACAGGGACGAATGAAAAACTGTTTTTT.